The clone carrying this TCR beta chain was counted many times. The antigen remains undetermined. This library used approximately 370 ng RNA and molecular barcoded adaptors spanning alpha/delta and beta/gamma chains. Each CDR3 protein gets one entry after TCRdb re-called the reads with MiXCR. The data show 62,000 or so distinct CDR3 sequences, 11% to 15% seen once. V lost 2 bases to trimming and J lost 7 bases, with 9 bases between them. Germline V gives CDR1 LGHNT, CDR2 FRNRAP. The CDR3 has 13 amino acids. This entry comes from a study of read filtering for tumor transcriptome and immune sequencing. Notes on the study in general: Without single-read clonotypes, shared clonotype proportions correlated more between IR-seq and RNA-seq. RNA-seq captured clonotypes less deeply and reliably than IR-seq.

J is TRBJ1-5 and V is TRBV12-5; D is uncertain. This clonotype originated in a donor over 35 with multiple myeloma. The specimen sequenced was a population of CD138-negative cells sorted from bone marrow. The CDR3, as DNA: TGTGCTAGTGGTTTGACTTTCACCCAGCCCCAGCATTTT. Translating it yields CASGLTFTQPQHF.